This T cell receptor (beta chain) was identified in a study of T cell changes during pregnancy in multiple sclerosis. Trimming cost V 9 bases and J 4 bases; bases outside gene matches: 11. This CDR3 contains 15 residues. The germline V gene has CDR1 LNHDA and CDR2 SQIVND (reference sequence). The repertoire was sequenced with immunoSEQ multiplex PCR; TCRdb's copy has only in-frame clones and lacks some. Among about 36,000 clones, more than 70% were seen once, and the ten largest hold around 0.62%. This clonotype was sampled from a female donor with multiple sclerosis, enrolled in a pregnancy study. The sample was CD4+ T cells from peripheral blood mononuclear cells, taken in the first trimester of pregnancy. This sequence joins TRBV19 and TRBJ2-2, with 7 bases aligning to TRBD1. Here the CDR3 DNA reads TGTGCCAGCAAACCCGACAGGGCGGCCACCGGGGAGCTGTTTTTT. This gives the protein CASKPDRAATGELFF.